These T cell receptor beta chains were read from a single sample in a study of OX40 agonist ivuxolimab in advanced cancers. Clones were read by immunoSEQ multiplex PCR, and TCRdb kept only the in-frame ones, dropping some. The sample yields about 38,000 clones, 70% to 90% seen once. The source material was CD4+ or CD8+ T cells sorted from blood, sampled in a trial of the OX40 agonist ivuxolimab. The receptors were sampled from an adult with an advanced solid tumor such as melanoma, head and neck, liver or kidney cancer. Each CDR3 is given with its conserved first and last residue. A D gene is named only where the DNA matches it firmly. Where a row states a size, it is once, few, many or the class of an expanded clone; other rows omit it.

>-|TRBJ1-1|-|TRBV11-1
CASSSPGTWGTEAFF
TGTGCCAGCAGCTCACCCGGAACCTGGGGCACTGAAGCTTTCTTT
>-|TRBJ1-2|TRBD1|TRBV7-8
CASSLSGTGHYTF
TGTGCCAGCAGCTTGTCCGGGACAGGTCACTACACCTTC
>-|TRBJ2-3|-|TRBV25-1
CASRASEPSTDTQYF
TGTGCCAGCAGGGCTAGCGAGCCTAGCACAGATACGCAGTATTTT
>-|TRBJ1-6|-|TRBV5-1
CASSTQTGNNSPLHF
TGCGCCAGCAGCACCCAAACAGGGAATAATTCACCCCTCCACTTT
>-|TRBJ1-1|-|TRBV27
CASSPLGSTNTEAFF
TGTGCCAGCAGCCCCCTGGGGAGTACAAACACTGAAGCTTTCTTT
>-|TRBJ2-7|-|TRBV19
CASSITGAYEQYF
TGTGCCAGTAGTATTACGGGGGCCTACGAGCAGTACTTC
>few|TRBJ2-3|TRBD2|TRBV19
CASTKQGGRADTQYF
TGTGCCAGTACCAAACAGGGCGGGAGGGCAGATACGCAGTATTTT
>-|TRBJ2-2|TRBD1|TRBV7-3
CASSKQGARNTGELFF
TGTGCCAGCAGCAAACAGGGGGCGCGGAACACCGGGGAGCTGTTTTTT
>once|TRBJ2-1|TRBD2|TRBV10-3
CAISGGGREDEQFF
TGTGCCATCAGTGGTGGAGGGAGGGAGGATGAGCAGTTCTTC
>-|TRBJ1-1|-|TRBV28
CASTLIGLGGQAFF
TGTGCCAGCACCCTCATTGGCCTAGGAGGGCAAGCTTTCTTT
>-|TRBJ2-7|TRBD1|TRBV6-5
CASRGDRGNPYEQYF
TGTGCCAGCAGAGGGGACAGGGGGAACCCCTACGAGCAGTACTTC
>-|TRBJ2-3|-|TRBV30
CAWGGGGDGDTQYF
TGTGCCTGGGGGGGTGGGGGCGACGGAGATACGCAGTATTTT
>few|TRBJ2-3|-|TRBV19
CASSITSTSTDTQYF
TGTGCCAGTAGTATCACTTCCACTAGCACAGATACGCAGTATTTT
>-|TRBJ2-7|-|TRBV11-1
CASRQTGADEQYF
TGTGCCAGCAGACAAACGGGGGCCGACGAGCAGTACTTC
>-|TRBJ1-5|-|TRBV11-2
CASSLLQGPNQPQHF
TGTGCCAGCAGCTTGTTACAGGGCCCCAATCAGCCCCAGCATTTT
>-|TRBJ1-6|-|TRBV5-4
CASSLGVSSPLHF
TGTGCCAGCAGCTTGGGGGTTTCTTCACCCCTCCACTTT
>-|TRBJ2-3|-|TRBV5-1
CASSLQALRETDTQYF
TGCGCCAGCAGCTTGCAGGCGCTGAGGGAAACAGATACGCAGTATTTT
>-|TRBJ1-5|-|TRBV25-1
CATPYRGGRGAQHF
TGTGCCACCCCCTATAGGGGGGGGCGCGGGGCCCAGCATTTT
>few|TRBJ1-1|-|TRBV18
CASSPRGRGSNTEAFF
TGTGCCAGCTCACCACGAGGTCGGGGGTCGAACACTGAAGCTTTCTTT
>-|TRBJ2-5|-|TRBV15
CATSREGDESETQYF
TGTGCCACCAGCAGAGAAGGGGACGAAAGCGAGACCCAGTACTTC
>-|TRBJ2-3|TRBD2|TRBV19
CASSVSGLAGVADTQYF
TGTGCCAGTAGCGTCTCGGGACTAGCGGGGGTAGCAGATACGCAGTATTTT
>once|TRBJ2-2|-|TRBV19
CASNRGRDHTGELFF
TGTGCCAGTAACCGGGGCAGGGATCACACCGGGGAGCTGTTTTTT
>-|TRBJ2-1|-|TRBV5-1
CASSLGPGSSYNEQFF
TGCGCCAGCAGCTTGGGACCAGGGAGCTCCTACAATGAGCAGTTCTTC
>-|TRBJ2-2|-|TRBV6-5
CASSQGITNTGELFF
TGTGCCAGCAGTCAGGGAATTACTAACACCGGGGAGCTGTTTTTT
>-|TRBJ2-3|-|TRBV7-3
CASSLDTDTQYF
TGTGCCAGCAGCTTAGATACAGATACGCAGTATTTT
>-|TRBJ1-1|-|TRBV7-9
CASSLGRLDEAFF
TGTGCCAGCAGCTTGGGGAGATTGGATGAAGCTTTCTTT
>-|TRBJ2-7|TRBD1|TRBV5-4
CASSHRDRNYEQYF
TGTGCCAGCAGCCACCGGGACAGGAACTACGAGCAGTACTTC
>-|TRBJ2-5|TRBD1|TRBV2
CASSDRTGSMGTQYF
TGTGCCAGCAGTGACAGGACAGGGAGTATGGGGACCCAGTACTTC
>-|TRBJ1-1|-|TRBV19
CASSIIQNTEAFF
TGTGCCAGTAGTATCATACAGAACACTGAAGCTTTCTTT
>few|TRBJ1-4|-|TRBV2
CASGGADEKLFF
TGTGCCAGCGGTGGGGCAGACGAAAAACTGTTTTTT
>-|TRBJ1-1|TRBD1|TRBV27
CASSRQGMSTEAFF
TGTGCCAGCAGTAGACAGGGTATGAGCACTGAAGCTTTCTTT
>-|TRBJ2-7|-|TRBV18
CASSPTVPDDEQYF
TGTGCCAGCTCACCAACGGTGCCGGATGACGAGCAGTACTTC
>-|TRBJ2-1|TRBD2|TRBV7-3
CASSLGLAGGDEQFF
TGTGCCAGCAGCTTAGGACTAGCGGGGGGCGATGAGCAGTTCTTC
>-|TRBJ2-1|-|TRBV9
CASSVGVGETYNEQFF
TGTGCCAGCAGCGTGGGGGTCGGGGAAACCTACAATGAGCAGTTCTTC
>-|TRBJ2-7|-|TRBV19
CASGEPGSSYEQYF
TGTGCCAGTGGAGAACCTGGGAGCTCCTACGAGCAGTACTTC
>once|TRBJ1-1|-|TRBV5-8
CATNWVNTEAFF
TGTGCCACCAATTGGGTGAACACTGAAGCTTTCTTT
>-|TRBJ1-4|TRBD1|TRBV9
CASSVDAGTGVEKLFF
TGTGCCAGCAGCGTAGATGCCGGGACAGGGGTCGAAAAACTGTTTTTT
>-|TRBJ2-2|-|TRBV10-1
CASSESGTSGELFF
TGCGCCAGCAGTGAGTCGGGGACAAGCGGGGAGCTGTTTTTT
>-|TRBJ2-1|-|TRBV19
CASRSYGNEQFF
TGTGCCAGTCGGTCCTACGGCAATGAGCAGTTCTTC
>-|TRBJ2-5|-|TRBV18
CASSPAVGGRQETQYF
TGTGCCAGCTCACCAGCAGTAGGGGGGCGACAAGAGACCCAGTACTTC
>-|TRBJ1-4|-|TRBV25-1
CASRPPTNEKLFF
TGTGCCAGTCGGCCCCCAACTAATGAAAAACTGTTTTTT
>once|TRBJ2-1|-|TRBV6-6
CASSPLAGPYNEQFF
TGTGCCAGCAGCCCGTTAGCCGGGCCCTACAATGAGCAGTTCTTC
>-|TRBJ2-2|TRBD2|TRBV6-4
CASSYADGRAGELFF
TGTGCCAGCAGTTACGCAGACGGGAGGGCCGGGGAGCTGTTTTTT
>-|TRBJ2-7|-|TRBV11-2
CASSPRPQGGVRYEQYF
TGTGCCAGCAGCCCCCGGCCCCAGGGCGGAGTACGCTACGAGCAGTACTTC
>few|TRBJ2-7|-|TRBV11-2
CASSATRKLYEQYF
TGTGCCAGCAGCGCGACTAGGAAACTTTACGAGCAGTACTTC
>-|TRBJ1-1|-|TRBV29-1
CSVVGNTEAFF
TGCAGCGTTGTTGGGAACACTGAAGCTTTCTTT